This T cell receptor (beta chain) was sequenced in a study of tumor-infiltrating lymphocytes in primary liver carcinoma. Co-extraction yielded RNA and DNA from around 18-30 mg of unsorted bulk tissue. Germline values: CDR1 MNHNS, CDR2 SASEGT. This CDR3 has 14 amino acids. As regards this clonotype: This may be a read error, as it is one base from a much larger clone.

Total RNA amounting to roughly 480 ng was the source from which TCR beta cDNA was made with a constant-region primer. Library construction for TCR beta comprised three nested multiplex PCR rounds performed with slightly modified ARM-PCR. TRBV1-TRBV30 forward primers paired with a C-beta reverse primer drove the first two PCR rounds, roughly 9 cycles each. Each CDR3 protein gets one entry after TCRdb re-called the multiplex PCR reads with MiXCR. The table lists approximately 79,000 distinct CDR3 sequences, over 60% of them singletons, with 25% to 30% in the top ten. The rearrangement uses TRBV6-1 and TRBJ2-1, with TRBD2 matching 11 bases. Sequenced sample: liver tumor tissue from sampling region 4. The sample's subset: tumor region T4, right-lateral pole. This TCR was sampled from a man aged 40-55 years with primary liver carcinoma and hepatitis B virus infection. For the CDR3, the DNA is TGTACCAGCTCACTAGCGGGAGCGATCAATGGGCAGTTCTTC. It encodes CTSSLAGAINGQFF.